The 7 T cell receptor beta chains in this list originate from one sample, sequenced in a study of CD8+ T cells in alopecia areata. cDNA reverse transcribed from extracted RNA served as the sequencing template. The repertoire was sequenced with immunoSEQ multiplex PCR; TCRdb's copy has only in-frame clones and lacks some. This repertoire holds roughly 120,000 clones, and none appear only once. Sequencing input: lesional skin. These receptors were taken from a C3H/HeJ mouse with alopecia areata. Strain haplotype (MHC): H2-k.

Concerning this clone itself: Mouse names are used for the genes. From the germline J gene comes the end of the CDR3, since the read stops 4 residues before it. The rearrangement joins TRBV19 to TRBJ2-2; 11 bases align to TRBD2. The length of the CDR3 is 17 residues. Trimming took 4 bases from V and 2 from J; bases not matched to a gene: 7. CDR1 and CDR2 from the germline V gene are FNHDT and SITEND (reference sequence). This CDR3 reads CASSSPDWGGNTGQLYF. The covered CDR3 bases are TGTGCCAGCAGTTCTCCCGACTGGGGGGGGAACACCGGG. Using reference TRBV19 and TRBJ2-2 for the parts outside the CDR3, the full variable domain is GGIITQTPKFLIGQEGQKLTLKCQQNFNHDTMYWYRQDSGKGLRLIYYSITENDLQKGDLSEGYDASREKKSSFSLTVTSAQKNEMAVFLCASSSPDWGGNTGQLYFGEGSKLTVL.

The sample holds a few counts of this clone. These gene names are mouse names. The read is 4 residues too short to cover the CDR3 end, so that end is filled in from the germline J gene. This sequence joins TRBV19 and TRBJ2-7; D gene unclear. This CDR3 is built from 12 residues. V dropped 4 bases and J dropped 2 bases, with 7 bases sitting between them. Germline values: CDR1 FNHDT, CDR2 SITEND (reference sequence). CDR3 residues: CASSAYTYEQYF. The part of the CDR3 DNA that was read is TGTGCCAGCAGTGCCTACACCTAT.

Concerning this clone itself: The gene names given are mouse names. The missing CDR3 end, 4 residues past where the read stops, is filled in from the germline J gene. J is TRBJ2-5 and V is TRBV1; D is perhaps TRBD1 (5 bases). Germline V gene sequence: CDR1 NSQYPW, CDR2 LRSPGD (reference sequence). V was cut by 4 bases and J by 0 bases, with 8 bases left in between. This CDR3 comprises 14 residues. The CDR3 DNA, read in part, is TGCACCTGCAGTGTCGGACACAACCAAGAC. The encoded protein is CTCSVGHNQD. The full CDR3 reads CTCSVGHNQDTQYF.

About this clone: Gene names follow the mouse nomenclature. The CDR3 goes on 4 residues after the read ends, and that part is filled in from the germline J gene. The chain couples TRBV13-3 to TRBJ2-5, with 7 bases identical to TRBD1. The V gene end was trimmed by 0 bases and the J gene end by 2 bases; junction bases not matched to a gene: 9. Germline CDR1 reads NNHDY; CDR2 reads SYVADS. This CDR3 is 17 amino acids long. The CDR3 is CASSDARDSRGQDTQYF. The covered CDR3 bases are TGTGCCAGCAGTGATGCCCGGGACAGCCGGGGCCAAGAC.

This clone was seen a few times. Any gene name here is a mouse gene name. Coverage ceases 4 residues before the CDR3 finishes, and the germline J gene fills in the end. This chain joins TRBV13-3 and TRBJ1-1; maybe TRBD1 (6 bases). Germline CDR1 reads NNHDY; CDR2 reads SYVADS. The CDR3 contains 11 residues. Incomplete CDR3 DNA: TGTGCCAGCACAGTCAGGGGA. It yields the protein CASTVRG. The CDR3, in full, reads CASTVRGEVFF.

As to this clone: Germline and genes: mouse. Coverage ceases 4 residues before the CDR3 finishes, and the germline J gene fills in the end. The J gene is TRBJ2-7, the V gene TRBV19; tentatively, D is TRBD1 (6 bases). The CDR3 loop spans 14 amino acids. Trimming cost V 6 bases and J 0 bases, with 13 bases left between them. From germline, CDR1 is FNHDT and CDR2 SITEND (reference sequence). The sequenced part of the CDR3 DNA is TGTGCCAGCACCTCGGGACACCTCTCCTAT. Its protein is CASTSGHLSY. The CDR3 reads in full as CASTSGHLSYEQYF.

In this sample, this clone turned up a few times. Gene names denote mouse genes. The read gets to within 4 residues of the CDR3 end, and the germline J gene fills in the rest. This chain uses TRBV13-3 with TRBJ2-7, with TRBD2 matching 8 bases. Losses at the gene ends were 0 bases for V and 0 bases for J; bases not matched to a gene: 5. The V gene's germline CDR1 is NNHDY and CDR2 SYVADS. This CDR3 contains 16 residues. This CDR3 reads CASSDDWGPSSYEQYF. CDR3 DNA (partial): TGTGCCAGCAGTGATGACTGGGGGCCTAGCTCCTAT.